Below are 7 T cell receptor beta chains sequenced from a single sample in a study of cytomegalovirus exposure and HLA in healthy donors. TCRdb keeps only in-frame clones here, not all; method: immunoSEQ multiplex PCR. The data show about 160,000 clones, about 88% seen once. The source material was PBMCs. The receptors come from a man aged 18-30 years in good health and CMV-seronegative.

This chain uses TRBV7-6 with TRBJ1-3, with 7 bases lining up with TRBD1. V was clipped by 6 bases and J by 3 bases; unmatched bases: 5. Per germline, CDR1 SGHVS and CDR2 FNYEAQ. The length of the CDR3 is 14 residues. CDR3 amino acids: CASRLGDSGNTIYF. The CDR3 DNA is TGTGCCAGCAGACTGGGGGACAGTGGAAACACCATATATTTT.

The rearrangement uses TRBV6-5 and TRBJ1-5; no reliable D call. Trimming shortened V by 2 bases and J by 6 bases, and 8 bases separated the two germline ends. CDR3 length: 13 amino acids. Germline V CDR1 and CDR2: MNHEY, SVGAGI. The DNA for the CDR3 is TGTGCCAGCAGTTACGGCGGAGGTCAGCCCCAGCATTTT. It is translated as CASSYGGGQPQHF.

V is TRBV29-1 and J is TRBJ2-1; 14 bases map to TRBD2. Trimming took 7 bases from V and 6 from J; bases not matched to a gene: 11. Germline CDR1 SQVTM, CDR2 ANQGSEA. The CDR3 is made up of 16 amino acids. As DNA, the CDR3 is TGCAGCGCGGCTGGGACTAGCGGGAGTCATACCAATGAGCAGTTCTTC. Amino acids: CSAAGTSGSHTNEQFF.

The table lists this clone with a count of one. The gene calls are TRBV4-1 and TRBJ1-3; 7 bases are shared with TRBD1. Germline trimming cut 5 bases from V and 2 bases from J; bases unmatched to any gene: 24. The germline V gene encodes CDR1 MGHRA and CDR2 YSYEKL. The CDR3 is made up of 21 amino acids. The CDR3 here is CASSARAPDREYDPTGNTIYF. The CDR3 DNA reads as TGCGCCAGCAGCGCTCGCGCCCCCGACAGGGAGTATGATCCCACTGGAAACACCATATATTTT.

The gene calls are TRBV6-1 and TRBJ1-2, with TRBD1 identical over 8 bases. Germline V gene data show CDR1 as MNHNS and CDR2 as SASEGT. This CDR3 comprises 17 residues. The junction had 9 bases not matched to a gene; V was cut back by 1 base and J by 2 bases. CDR3 loop: CASSEGTGSYTNYGYTF. The CDR3 DNA reads as TGTGCCAGCAGTGAAGGGACAGGGAGTTATACCAACTATGGCTACACCTTC.

This chain's CDR3 is CASGELGAYYEQYF. CDR3 sequence (DNA): TGTGCCAGCGGCGAGCTGGGGGCTTACTACGAGCAGTACTTC. This chain links TRBV7-8 with TRBJ2-7; a possible D gene is TRBD1 (6 bases). The germline V gene encodes CDR1 SGHVS and CDR2 FQNEAQ. The CDR3 loop spans 14 amino acids. Trimming removed 8 bases from V and 3 bases from J, with 17 bases in between.

The chain combines TRBV4-3 with TRBJ2-2; 7 nucleotides agree with TRBD2. Germline V gives CDR1 LGHNA, CDR2 YSLEER. This CDR3 is 13 amino acids long. With 5 bases clipped from V and 7 bases from J, the junction kept 4 bases outside the gene matches. The CDR3 protein is CASSGRDGGELFF. The CDR3 DNA sequence: TGCGCCAGCAGCGGGAGGGACGGCGGGGAGCTGTTTTTT.